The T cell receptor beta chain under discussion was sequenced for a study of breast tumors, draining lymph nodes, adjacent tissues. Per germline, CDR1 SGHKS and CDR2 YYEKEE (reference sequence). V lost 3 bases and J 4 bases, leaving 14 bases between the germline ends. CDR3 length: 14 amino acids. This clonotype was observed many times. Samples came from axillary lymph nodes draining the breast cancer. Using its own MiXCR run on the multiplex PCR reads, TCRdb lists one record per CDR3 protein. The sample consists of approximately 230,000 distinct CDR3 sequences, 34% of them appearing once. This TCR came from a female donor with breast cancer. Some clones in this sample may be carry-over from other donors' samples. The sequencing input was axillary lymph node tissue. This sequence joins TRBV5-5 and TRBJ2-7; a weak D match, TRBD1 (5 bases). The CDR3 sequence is CASSSYTGQYEQYF. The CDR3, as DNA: TGTGCCAGCAGCTCATACACCGGACAATACGAGCAGTACTTC.